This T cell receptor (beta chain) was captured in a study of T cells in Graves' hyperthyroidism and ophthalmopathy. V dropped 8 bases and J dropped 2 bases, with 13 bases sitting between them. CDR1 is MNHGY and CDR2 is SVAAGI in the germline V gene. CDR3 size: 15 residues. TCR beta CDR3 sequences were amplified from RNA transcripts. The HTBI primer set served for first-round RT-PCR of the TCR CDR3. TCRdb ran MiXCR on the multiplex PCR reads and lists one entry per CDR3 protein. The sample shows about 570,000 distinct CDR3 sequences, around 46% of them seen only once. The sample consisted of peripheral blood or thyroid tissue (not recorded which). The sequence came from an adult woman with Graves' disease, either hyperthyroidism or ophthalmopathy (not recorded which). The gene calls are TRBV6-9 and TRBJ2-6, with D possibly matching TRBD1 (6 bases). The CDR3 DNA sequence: TGTGCCAGCGGGGTAACAGGGACTGGGGCCAACGTCCTGACTTTC. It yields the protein CASGVTGTGANVLTF.